This entry lists 21 T cell receptor beta chains sequenced from one sample in a study of molecular identifiers for immune sequencing clone quantification (dated 2018 in TCRdb). Receptors were amplified or captured by PCR. Sequencing relied on an Illumina MiSeq. In TCRdb, the public reads were trimmed at Q25 with fastp and aligned with MiXCR, with productive beta chains retained. Each entry merges the rows of one CDR3 protein and shows their most common DNA and genes. Within this sample are tens of thousands of distinct CDR3 sequences, with less than 20% of them counted one time only. The top ten clones comprise 7.1% of the sample. Sequenced: naive CD8+ T cells from blood, with Jurkat cell RNA spiked in. In light of the paper, this sample's cell subset or site label describes: FACS-sorted CD8+CD4-CCR7+CD45RA+ naive T cells. These receptors were collected from a human donor in good health. Some libraries in this study had Jurkat cell RNA spiked in.

The chain has TRBV27 and TRBJ2-6; 7 nucleotides line up with TRBD1. Trimming at V came to 5 bases and at J to 3 bases, leaving 13 bases not matched to a gene. Germline lookup yields CDR1 MNHEY and CDR2 SMNVEV (reference sequence). This CDR3 is built from 18 residues. DNA of the CDR3: TGTGCCAGCAGTCCCCGGGACAGTATTAGCTTTGGGGCCAACGTCCTGACTTTC. It yields the protein CASSPRDSISFGANVLTF.

At least ten counts were recorded for this clonotype. This chain connects TRBV7-9 to TRBJ2-1; D is undetermined. The length of the CDR3 is 13 residues. The germline V gene encodes CDR1 SEHNR and CDR2 FQNEAQ (reference sequence). Trimming left V 8 bases short and J 0 bases short, with 8 bases between. The CDR3 nucleotides read TGTGCCAGCGGATACAGCTCCTACAATGAGCAGTTCTTC. It is translated as CASGYSSYNEQFF.

This clonotype was seen many times. The V call is TRBV7-9, the J call TRBJ1-4; D uncertain. The CDR3 totals 17 residues. Germline loops: CDR1 SEHNR, CDR2 FQNEAQ (reference sequence). Deletions cut 5 bases from V and 0 bases from J, with 16 bases between. The CDR3 sequence is CASSKPVALATNEKLFF. CDR3 bases: TGTGCCAGCAGCAAGCCCGTTGCCCTTGCAACTAATGAAAAACTGTTTTTT.

A few counts support this clonotype. The chain recombines TRBV27 with TRBJ2-7; 10 bases map to TRBD1. The CDR3 contains 15 residues. Germline-derived CDR1 and CDR2 are MNHEY and SMNVEV (reference sequence). The junction had 7 bases not matched to a gene; V was cut back by 6 bases and J by 2 bases. CDR3 residues: CASRWTGTGAYEQYF. The CDR3 nucleotides are TGTGCCAGCAGATGGACCGGGACAGGGGCCTACGAGCAGTACTTC.

About this clonotype itself: The germline gene is not matched at one end of the junction; a read error may be the cause. This rearrangement joins TRBV5-1 to TRBJ2-1; D is ambiguous. The CDR3 is 16 residues long. From germline, CDR1 is SGHRS and CDR2 YFSETQ. The CDR3 nucleotides read TGCGTCAGCAGCTCCTCGTGGCCAGTCCCCTACAATGAGCAGTTCTTC. The encoded protein is CVSSSSWPVPYNEQFF.

The chain uses TRBV28 and TRBJ2-1; TRBD2 aligns across 10 bases. The CDR3 totals 15 residues. Germline values: CDR1 MDHEN, CDR2 SYDVKM. V was clipped by 4 bases and J by 3 bases; unmatched bases: 3. The CDR3: CASSSGTSDYNEQFF. In DNA form, the CDR3 reads TGTGCCAGCAGTTCTGGGACTAGCGACTACAATGAGCAGTTCTTC.

This clonotype was counted many times. V is TRBV28 and J is TRBJ2-5; possible D gene TRBD2, 5 bases. Germline V gene data show CDR1 as MDHEN and CDR2 as SYDVKM. The length of the CDR3 is 15 residues. The V end was cut by 3 bases, the J end by 0 bases, with 11 bases between. DNA of the CDR3: TGTGCCAGCAGTTTCGGGGTCCGGTACCAAGAGACCCAGTACTTC. Its protein product is CASSFGVRYQETQYF. Filled out from reference TRBV28 and TRBJ2-5, the complete variable domain reads DVKVTQSSRYLVKRTGEKVFLECVQDMDHENMFWYRQDPGLGLRLIYFSYDVKMKEKGDIPEGYSVSREKKERFSLILESASTNQTSMYLCASSFGVRYQETQYFGPGTRLLVL.

There are many counts of this clonotype. The chain couples TRBV7-2 to TRBJ1-6; D call uncertain. The germline V gene encodes CDR1 SGHTA and CDR2 FQGNSA. V was cut by 7 bases and J by 0 bases, with 16 bases left in between. The CDR3 sequence is 17 residues long. Written as DNA, the CDR3 is TGTGCCAGCACCCGAACGACGCCGAGCTCCTATAATTCACCCCTCCACTTT. Encoded protein: CASTRTTPSSYNSPLHF.

This clonotype showed up just once. A clone one base away is much larger, so this may be a read error. Without the conserved terminal phenylalanine or tryptophan, this CDR3 likely stems from a read error. The V gene is TRBV6-1, the J gene TRBJ1-1; a weak D match, TRBD1 (6 bases). The V end lost 6 bases, the J end lost 6 bases, and 8 bases lay between the germline ends. The CDR3 sequence is 11 residues long. Germline-derived CDR1 and CDR2 are MNHNS and SASEGT. CDR3 region: CASRDSPEAFL. The CDR3, as DNA: TGTGCCAGCAGGGACAGCCCTGAAGCTTTCTTG.

There are many counts of this clonotype. The chain recombines TRBV6-5 with TRBJ2-1; D unresolved. The V gene lost 2 bases and the J gene lost 10 bases, with 6 bases spanning the gap. CDR3 length: 11 amino acids. Germline V lookup: CDR1 MNHEY, CDR2 SVGAGI. The CDR3 reads CASSYSQEQFF. The CDR3 coding sequence is TGTGCCAGCAGTTACAGTCAAGAGCAGTTCTTC.

This clonotype was counted many times. Compared with germline, one end of the junction differs, possibly owing to a read error. This chain joins TRBV9 and TRBJ2-7, with 12 bases identical to TRBD1. Germline CDR1 SGDLS, CDR2 YYNGEE. The CDR3 is made up of 15 amino acids. CDR3 DNA: TGTGTCAGCAGCGTAGCCGGGACAGGGGGCGACGAGCAGTACTTC. Protein sequence: CVSSVAGTGGDEQYF.

This clonotype showed up many times. The chain combines TRBV4-3 with TRBJ2-5; no clear D. This CDR3 comprises 17 residues. CDR1 and CDR2 from the germline V gene are LGHNA and YSLEER. V was shortened by 0 bases and J by 4 bases, with 18 bases between the two germline ends. CDR3 region: CASSQERRPGAGETQYF. CDR3 nucleotide sequence: TGCGCCAGCAGCCAAGAGAGGAGACCTGGAGCCGGAGAGACCCAGTACTTC.

This chain joins TRBV19 and TRBJ1-2, with a tentative D call TRBD1 (5 bases). The CDR3 loop spans 14 amino acids. CDR1 and CDR2 (germline): LNHDA, SQIVND (reference sequence). The V and J ends lost 9 bases and 5 bases respectively, with 19 bases between them. The CDR3 reads CASRKDNAGYGYTF. The CDR3, as DNA: TGTGCCAGCAGGAAGGACAACGCTGGGTATGGCTACACCTTC.

The rearrangement links TRBV27 to TRBJ2-4, with D hard to call. There are 14 residues in the CDR3. Trimming cost V 1 base and J 0 bases, with 4 bases left between them. In germline, CDR1 is MNHEY, CDR2 SMNVEV (reference sequence). CDR3 protein: CASSLLGAKNIQYF. The CDR3 nucleotides are TGTGCCAGCAGTTTATTGGGAGCCAAAAACATTCAGTACTTC.

This clonotype showed up many times. This rearrangement joins TRBV10-3 to TRBJ2-2, with a possible D match to TRBD1 (6 bases). Germline V gene sequence: CDR1 ENHRY, CDR2 SYGVKD. With 0 bases removed from V and 1 base from J, the gap between germline ends came to 18 bases. The CDR3 length is 19 residues. The CDR3 region has the DNA TGTGCCATCAGTGAGTCGGAGTGGTTGCAGGGGCTGAACACCGGGGAGCTGTTTTTT. Its protein product is CAISESEWLQGLNTGELFF.

The J gene is TRBJ2-1, the V gene TRBV27, with TRBD2 matching 9 bases. Germline V gives CDR1 MNHEY, CDR2 SMNVEV (reference sequence). V lost 3 bases to trimming and J lost 6 bases; unmatched junction nucleotides: 12. The CDR3 has 17 residues. The DNA for the CDR3 is TGTGCCAGCAGTTTCGCGCCTTTAGCGGGGGCTGCCAATGAGCAGTTCTTC. It encodes CASSFAPLAGAANEQFF.

This clonotype turned up a few times. The chain has TRBV4-1 and TRBJ2-7; TRBD2 matches 9 bases. The J segment lost 5 bases and the V segment lost 4 bases, leaving 12 bases of the junction unmatched. This CDR3 has 16 residues. The germline V gene has CDR1 MGHRA and CDR2 YSYEKL. CDR3 amino acids: CASSPRLAGVLDEQYF. The CDR3, as DNA: TGCGCCAGCAGCCCCAGGTTAGCGGGAGTTCTAGACGAGCAGTACTTC.

This sequence joins TRBV7-2 and TRBJ2-5, with D possibly TRBD1 on 6 matching bases. CDR3 length: 13 residues. Germline lookup yields CDR1 SGHTA and CDR2 FQGNSA. With 5 bases removed from V and 3 bases from J, the gap between germline ends came to 10 bases. The CDR3 protein is CASSHRQEETQYF. The CDR3 nucleotides read TGTGCCAGCAGCCACCGACAGGAAGAGACCCAGTACTTC.

The chain is built from TRBV13 and TRBJ2-7; D possibly uses TRBD1 or TRBD2 (5 bases each). This CDR3 has 13 amino acids. Trimming took off 6 bases at V and 12 bases at J, with 21 bases between the two ends. From germline, CDR1 is PRHDT and CDR2 FYEKMQ (reference sequence). In nucleotides, the CDR3 is TGTGCCAGCAGTCCACTTGGGACGGTTGGGTTGTACTTC. Its protein is CASSPLGTVGLYF.

This chain uses TRBV29-1 with TRBJ2-1; D might be TRBD1 (5 bases). The V gene's germline CDR1 is SQVTM and CDR2 ANQGSEA. Trimming took off 6 bases at V and 4 bases at J, with 10 bases between the two ends. The CDR3 has 12 residues. The CDR3: CSVLDIYNEQFF. CDR3 coding DNA: TGCAGCGTCCTGGACATTTACAATGAGCAGTTCTTC.

In this sample, this clonotype turned up many times. The chain joins TRBV25-1 to TRBJ2-7, with 13 bases matching TRBD2. V trimming: 4 bases; J trimming: 6 bases; junction bases outside the gene matches: 3. Germline values: CDR1 MGHDK, CDR2 SYGVNS. The CDR3 is 14 amino acids. CDR3: CASSALAGGREQYF. The CDR3 nucleotides read TGTGCCAGCAGTGCACTAGCGGGAGGGCGCGAGCAGTACTTC.